What follows describes a single TCR beta chain. As yet, its antigen is unknown. The data belong to a study of T cell repertoires in cytomegalovirus infection. Study information: It can be stated that public TCR beta signatures indicated CMV infection as well as a matching HLA type.

The study's findings and limits: Based on cumulative public TCR beta family frequency, carriers of CMV plus the relevant HLA were identified.

A single record per CDR3 protein comes from TCRdb applying MiXCR to the reads. The sample includes about 260,000 distinct CDR3 sequences, roughly an eighth of them seen just once. The V gene's germline CDR1 is LGHDT and CDR2 YNNKEL (reference sequence). The CDR3 spans 14 residues. The junction had 3 bases not matched to a gene; V was cut back by 3 bases and J by 4 bases. The rearrangement joins TRBV3-1 to TRBJ1-2; 9 bases are a match to TRBD1. This sequence originates from a human donor in good health (CMV status not recorded). Some clones in this sample may be carry-over from other donors' samples. Sequencing input: PBMCs. For the CDR3, the DNA is TGTGCCAGCAGCCAGCGACAGGGGGTCTATGGCTACACCTTC. Its protein product is CASSQRQGVYGYTF.